This T cell receptor beta chain emerged from a study of T cell repertoires in cytomegalovirus infection. The CDR3 contains 13 residues. With 5 bases removed from V and 4 bases from J, the gap between germline ends came to 9 bases. In regard to this clonotype: Its antigen is undetermined.

Points from the study as a whole: Cumulative public TCR beta family frequency identified CMV carriers with the relevant HLA.

TCRdb re-derived calls from the reads in MiXCR, one entry per CDR3 protein. The sample consists of around 750,000 distinct CDR3 sequences, 30% to 35% of them appearing once. The chain uses TRBV12-3 or TRBV12-4 and TRBJ1-5; no clear D. Sample: cultured CD8+ T cells from PBMCs, taken from culture after CMV antigen stimulation. This clonotype was sampled from a human donor in good health (CMV status not recorded). Some clones in this sample may be carry-over from other donors' samples. CDR3 region: CASSPARNQPQHF. In DNA form, the CDR3 reads TGTGCCAGCAGTCCAGCCAGAAATCAGCCCCAGCATTTT.